These 14 T cell receptor beta chains came from one sample sequenced in a study of OX40 agonist ivuxolimab in advanced cancers. Using immunoSEQ multiplex PCR, the repertoire was profiled, and TCRdb retains in-frame clones only, with some absent. The sample contains fewer than 65,000 clones, 65% to 85% of which appear only once. The specimen was CD4+ or CD8+ T cells sorted from blood, collected in a trial of the OX40 agonist ivuxolimab. Receptors were obtained from an adult with an advanced solid tumor such as melanoma, head and neck, liver or kidney cancer.

This clone showed up just once. The chain carries TRBV10-1 and TRBJ2-7; TRBD1 agrees at 7 bases. V lost 5 bases and J lost 0; bases outside the gene matches: 10. In germline, CDR1 is WNHNN, CDR2 SYGVQD (reference sequence). This CDR3 spans 16 amino acids. CDR3 bases: TGCGCCAGCAGTTCAAGACAGGGTCCCCTCTCCTACGAGCAGTACTTC. Residues: CASSSRQGPLSYEQYF.

V and J are TRBV28 and TRBJ1-1; possible D gene TRBD1, 5 bases. V was pared by 1 base and J by 7 bases, with 16 bases between. Looked up from germline, CDR1 is MDHEN and CDR2 is SYDVKM. CDR3 size: 15 residues. CDR3 loop: CASSLFFPGRYEAFF. In nucleotides, the CDR3 is TGTGCCAGCAGTTTATTCTTCCCGGGACGGTATGAAGCTTTCTTT.

J is TRBJ2-2 and V is TRBV5-1; D is perhaps TRBD1 (5 bases). Germline CDR1 reads SGHRS; CDR2 reads YFSETQ. V was pared by 2 bases and J by 6 bases, with 8 bases between. This CDR3 is built from 13 residues. CDR3 in amino acids: CASSLQGAGELFF. CDR3 DNA: TGCGCCAGCAGCTTACAAGGGGCCGGGGAGCTGTTTTTT.

This clone occurred once. The chain links TRBV6-6 to TRBJ2-5; 10 nucleotides agree with TRBD2. Germline CDR1 MNHNY, CDR2 SVGAGI (reference sequence). CDR3 length: 16 amino acids. The V segment lost 6 bases and the J segment 8 bases; nucleotides outside the gene matches: 15. The CDR3 DNA follows: TGTGCCAGCAGGGAACTTAGCGGGAGGCTGGTCGGAACCCAGTACTTC. Residues: CASRELSGRLVGTQYF.

This clone was seen only a few times. The genes are TRBV5-5 and TRBJ1-2; 9 bases agree with TRBD1. With V trimmed by 3 bases and J by 2 bases, 5 bases remained unmatched. From germline, CDR1 is SGHKS and CDR2 YYEKEE (reference sequence). The CDR3 length is 15 residues. The CDR3 reads CASSSPGQGNYGYTF. CDR3 DNA: TGTGCCAGCAGCTCCCCAGGACAGGGGAACTATGGCTACACCTTC.

The rearrangement links TRBV28 to TRBJ1-4; TRBD1 matches at 8 bases. Per the germline V gene, CDR1 is MDHEN and CDR2 is SYDVKM. Trimming at V came to 4 bases and at J to 10 bases, leaving 11 bases not matched to a gene. The CDR3 length is 15 residues. Here the CDR3 DNA reads TGTGCCAGCAGTTCCGACAGGGGTGTTGATGGAAAACTGTTTTTT. This gives the protein CASSSDRGVDGKLFF.

A single count supports this clone. J is TRBJ2-3 and V is TRBV5-1; 11 bases are shared with TRBD2. V was pared by 8 bases and J by 2 bases, with 4 bases of the junction left unmatched. Germline lookup yields CDR1 SGHRS and CDR2 YFSETQ. The CDR3 loop spans 14 amino acids. The CDR3 loop reads CASATSGTTDTQYF. In DNA form, the CDR3 reads TGCGCCAGTGCGACTAGCGGGACCACAGATACGCAGTATTTT.

The V call is TRBV18, the J call TRBJ1-2; no firm D call. The V end was cut by 2 bases, the J end by 8 bases, with 6 bases between. The CDR3 totals 11 residues. CDR1 is KGHSH and CDR2 is LQKENI in the germline V gene. CDR3 sequence: CASSPNTGYTF. The DNA for the CDR3 is TGTGCCAGCTCACCAAATACCGGCTACACCTTC.

The chain carries TRBV15 and TRBJ1-2; D perhaps matches TRBD1 (6 bases). Germline CDR1 reads LNHNV; CDR2 reads YYDKDF (reference sequence). Trimming removed 8 bases at V and 4 bases at J, with 14 bases between. CDR3 length: 13 amino acids. CDR3 sequence reads: CATSQQGSYGYTF. Written as DNA, the CDR3 is TGTGCCACCTCCCAACAGGGTTCCTATGGCTACACCTTC.

This chain's CDR3 is CASSTDSPGTEAFF. The DNA for the CDR3 is TGTGCCAGTAGTACAGACTCCCCAGGGACTGAAGCTTTCTTT. The rearrangement uses TRBV19 and TRBJ1-1, with a possible D match to TRBD1 (5 bases). The length of the CDR3 is 14 residues. Trimming stripped 4 bases from V and 5 bases from J, with 14 bases between. Per the germline V gene, CDR1 is LNHDA and CDR2 is SQIVND (reference sequence).

This chain connects TRBV30 to TRBJ1-1; D is unclear. V was cut by 7 bases and J by 5 bases, with 14 bases left in between. CDR1 and CDR2 (germline): GTSNPN, SVGIG (reference sequence). The CDR3 is 12 amino acids. CDR3 DNA sequence: TGTGCCTTCGGACCGATTACTACTGAAGCTTTCTTT. Its protein product is CAFGPITTEAFF.

V usage is TRBV10-3 and J usage is TRBJ1-2; D gene ambiguous. V was shortened by 6 bases and J by 8 bases, with 16 bases between the two germline ends. Germline-derived CDR1 and CDR2 are ENHRY and SYGVKD. This CDR3 comprises 13 residues. CDR3 nucleotides: TGTGCCATCAGCCCCCGGCCCGAAGAGGGCTACACCTTC. Amino acid sequence: CAISPRPEEGYTF.

This clone was seen only once. This chain joins TRBV11-3 and TRBJ1-4; maybe TRBD1 (5 bases). Trimming removed 5 bases at V and 2 bases at J, with 9 bases between. The CDR3 runs 14 residues. CDR1 SGHNT and CDR2 YENEEA come from the germline V gene. Written as DNA, the CDR3 is TGTGCCAGCAGCATTTACAGGACTAATGAAAAACTGTTTTTT. Translating gives CASSIYRTNEKLFF. The full variable domain, with the rest looked up from reference TRBV11-3 and TRBJ1-4, is EAGVVQSPRYKIIEKKQPVAFWCNPISGHNTLYWYLQNLGQGPELLIRYENEEAVDDSQLPKDRFSAERLKGVDSTLKIQPAELGDSAVYLCASSIYRTNEKLFFGSGTQLSVL.

This clone was recorded only once. The gene calls are TRBV4-2 and TRBJ1-1; TRBD1 matches 7 bases. With V trimmed by 1 base and J by 3 bases, 8 bases remained unmatched. CDR3 size: 16 residues. Per the germline V gene, CDR1 is LGHNA and CDR2 is YNFKEQ. CDR3 nucleotide sequence: TGTGCCAGCAGCCAAGTCGCCCCAGGGGGGTACACTGAAGCTTTCTTT. Protein: CASSQVAPGGYTEAFF.